Presented here are 28 T cell receptor beta chains from one specimen sequenced in a study of cytomegalovirus exposure and HLA in healthy donors. Vbeta (60) and Jbeta (13) primers were used in the PCR. TCRdb's table, derived via immunoSEQ multiplex PCR, lists solely in-frame clones and lacks some. The sample includes more than 95,000 clones, roughly 74% seen only once; the top ten take around 14%. The sequencing sample was made of PBMCs. These receptors came from a woman in her seventies in good health and CMV-seropositive.

The chain joins TRBV6-1 to TRBJ1-4; 7 nucleotides match TRBD1. This CDR3 is built from 15 residues. V lost 4 bases, J lost 0 bases, and 2 bases stayed unmatched. CDR1 is MNHNS, CDR2 SASEGT, per germline. The CDR3: CASSGGQATNEKLFF. The CDR3 DNA reads TGTGCCAGCAGTGGCGGACAGGCAACTAATGAAAAACTGTTTTTT.

This chain uses TRBV27 with TRBJ1-5; D is undetermined. Germline CDR1 is MNHEY and CDR2 is SMNVEV (reference sequence). V shed 3 bases and J shed 1 base, with 13 bases lying between them. The CDR3 length is 16 residues. DNA for the CDR3: TGTGCCAGCAGTTTCTTGACGGGTTTGAGCAATCAGCCCCAGCATTTT. It is translated as CASSFLTGLSNQPQHF.

Concerning this clone itself: Other DNA sequences in this sample translate to the same CDR3. The chain has TRBV18 and TRBJ1-5; weak D call: TRBD1 (5 bases). V lost 2 bases and J 4 bases, leaving 9 bases between the germline ends. CDR3 length equals 14 residues. CDR1 and CDR2 (germline): KGHSH, LQKENI. CDR3 DNA: TGTGCCAGCTCACCAGGGCAGGGTAATCAGCCCCAGCATTTT. The encoded protein is CASSPGQGNQPQHF.

Details on this clone: The junction shows a germline mismatch at one end, possibly a read error. The V and J genes are TRBV15 and TRBJ2-7; 9 bases match TRBD1. Germline CDR1 is LNHNV and CDR2 is YYDKDF (reference sequence). The CDR3 contains 14 residues. The CDR3 DNA reads TGTGCCACCAGCTTAGACAGGGGGTCCTACAAGCAGTACTTC. Translated, it gives CATSLDRGSYKQYF.

The chain carries TRBV5-4 and TRBJ1-1; possibly TRBD1 for D (5 bases). Germline loops: CDR1 SGHNT, CDR2 YYREEE (reference sequence). This CDR3 spans 15 amino acids. The V end lost 1 base, the J end lost 0 bases, and 10 bases lay between the germline ends. The CDR3: CASSLLGVMNTEAFF. CDR3 bases: TGTGCCAGCAGCTTGTTAGGGGTCATGAACACTGAAGCTTTCTTT.

This clone was seen more than once but under ten times. The chain carries TRBV11-2 and TRBJ2-7; D uncertain. Trimming shortened V by 2 bases and J by 0 bases, and 2 bases separated the two germline ends. Germline V gene lookup returns CDR1 SGHAT and CDR2 FQNNGV. The CDR3 covers 12 residues. CDR3 residues: CASSLLSYEQYF. DNA of the CDR3: TGTGCCAGCAGCTTACTCTCCTACGAGCAGTACTTC.

CDR3 bases: TGCGCCAGCAGCCCCTGGGAGGGTCGGACAGATACGCAGTATTTT. Protein product: CASSPWEGRTDTQYF. The chain has TRBV5-1 and TRBJ2-3; 7 positions match TRBD2. This CDR3 comprises 15 residues. The V segment lost 4 bases and the J segment 3 bases; nucleotides outside the gene matches: 8. Germline lookup yields CDR1 SGHRS and CDR2 YFSETQ.

This chain connects TRBV11-2 to TRBJ2-5, with TRBD1 matching 8 bases. The junction had 4 bases not matched to a gene; V was cut back by 5 bases and J by 2 bases. There are 14 residues in the CDR3. Germline V lookup: CDR1 SGHAT, CDR2 FQNNGV. CDR3 in DNA: TGTGCCAGCAGCCACGGACAGGGACAAGAGACCCAGTACTTC. It yields the protein CASSHGQGQETQYF. Full variable domain (missing parts from reference TRBV11-2 and TRBJ2-5): EAGVAQSPRYKIIEKRQSVAFWCNPISGHATLYWYQQILGQGPKLLIQFQNNGVVDDSQLPKDRFSAERLKGVDSTLKIQPAKLEDSAVYLCASSHGQGQETQYFGPGTRLLVL.

Concerning this clone itself: Other nucleotide sequences in the sample specify the same CDR3. This sequence joins TRBV5-1 and TRBJ2-1, with TRBD2 matching 12 bases. Unmatched junction bases numbered 9, after V lost 4 bases and J lost 7 bases. This CDR3 contains 16 residues. Germline V CDR1 and CDR2: SGHRS, YFSETQ. The CDR3 nucleotides read TGCGCCAGCAGCCGGCTAGCGGGAGGGCAAAGGAATGAGCAGTTCTTC. This encodes CASSRLAGGQRNEQFF.

This chain connects TRBV2 to TRBJ2-7; 7 positions match TRBD2. Trimming at V came to 6 bases and at J to 6 bases, leaving 11 bases not matched to a gene. Germline V CDR1 and CDR2: SNHLY, FYNNEI. This CDR3 has 14 residues. The CDR3 bases are TGTGCCAGCAGCCGGGCATCCGGGGGGAGCGAGCAGTACTTC. Residues: CASSRASGGSEQYF.

This clone was recorded a few times. The chain is built from TRBV28 and TRBJ2-3; the D gene is possibly TRBD2 (6 bases). The ends were cut back, 8 bases at V and 4 bases at J, with 10 bases in the middle. This CDR3 spans 12 amino acids. Germline CDR1 is MDHEN and CDR2 is SYDVKM. CDR3 loop: CASGDSSDTQYF. The CDR3 DNA follows: TGTGCCAGCGGGGACTCGTCAGATACGCAGTATTTT. Filled out from reference TRBV28 and TRBJ2-3, the complete variable domain reads DVKVTQSSRYLVKRTGEKVFLECVQDMDHENMFWYRQDPGLGLRLIYFSYDVKMKEKGDIPEGYSVSREKKERFSLILESASTNQTSMYLCASGDSSDTQYFGPGTRLTVL.

The rearrangement joins TRBV11-2 to TRBJ2-1; D not resolved. Germline CDR1 and CDR2: SGHAT and FQNNGV. Trimming cost V 4 bases and J 0 bases, with 10 bases left between them. The CDR3 has 15 residues. CDR3 residues: CASSSLPSSYNEQFF. The CDR3 DNA sequence: TGTGCCAGCAGCTCCCTTCCGAGCTCCTACAATGAGCAGTTCTTC. The complete variable domain, with remaining parts taken from reference TRBV11-2 and TRBJ2-1, reads EAGVAQSPRYKIIEKRQSVAFWCNPISGHATLYWYQQILGQGPKLLIQFQNNGVVDDSQLPKDRFSAERLKGVDSTLKIQPAKLEDSAVYLCASSSLPSSYNEQFFGPGTRLTVL.

The J gene is TRBJ2-1, the V gene TRBV7-2, with a tentative D call TRBD2 (6 bases). The CDR3 consists of 14 residues. Germline CDR1 is SGHTA and CDR2 is FQGNSA. V gave up 5 bases and J gave up 8 bases, with 16 bases separating them. The CDR3 DNA reads as TGTGCCAGCAGCCCTGATTGGACTAAGGATGAGCAGTTCTTC. Translation gives CASSPDWTKDEQFF.

This clone is a singleton in its sample. The chain joins TRBV30 to TRBJ1-1; tentatively, D is TRBD1 (5 bases). V lost 3 bases and J lost 1, with 9 bases in between. The CDR3 contains 13 residues. Per germline, CDR1 GTSNPN and CDR2 SVGIG (reference sequence). The CDR3 reads CAWSIDRNTEAFF. CDR3 in DNA: TGTGCCTGGAGCATTGACAGGAACACTGAAGCTTTCTTT.

This clone was detected once. The genes are TRBV6-6 and TRBJ2-7; TRBD1 is a possible D gene (7 bases). This CDR3 contains 14 residues. V was cut by 8 bases and J by 3 bases, with 17 bases left in between. Per germline, CDR1 MNHNY and CDR2 SVGAGI (reference sequence). The CDR3 region has the DNA TGTGCCAGCGGGGGAGGTACAGGGGTCTACGAGCAGTACTTC. It translates to CASGGGTGVYEQYF.

This clone showed up just once. The chain has TRBV7-2 and TRBJ1-2, with 8 positions matching TRBD1. V was pared by 4 bases and J by 8 bases, with 15 bases of the junction left unmatched. Germline V gives CDR1 SGHTA, CDR2 FQGNSA. This CDR3 is 16 amino acids long. CDR3 sequence reads: CASSSPGRQGAFGYTF. DNA of the CDR3: TGTGCCAGCAGCTCACCAGGACGGCAGGGGGCTTTCGGCTACACCTTC.

This clone came up a few times. The chain links TRBV2 to TRBJ1-1; possibly TRBD1 for D (6 bases). The CDR3 loop spans 11 amino acids. V was cut by 7 bases and J by 3 bases, with 6 bases left in between. Germline assignment: CDR1 SNHLY and CDR2 FYNNEI. CDR3 in DNA: TGTGCCAGCAAGGGGGACACTGAAGCTTTCTTT. The encoded protein is CASKGDTEAFF.

The chain joins TRBV7-9 to TRBJ2-5; 7 bases map to TRBD2. The CDR3 runs 16 residues. CDR1 and CDR2 (germline): SEHNR, FQNEAQ (reference sequence). Germline trimming cut 7 bases from V and 4 bases from J; bases unmatched to any gene: 15. CDR3 region: CASTSVGRYGRETQYF. The DNA of the CDR3 is TGTGCCAGCACTTCTGTCGGGAGGTATGGCAGAGAGACCCAGTACTTC.

This chain uses TRBV7-9 with TRBJ2-7; 10 nucleotides align to TRBD1. V was pared by 5 bases and J by 5 bases, with 6 bases of the junction left unmatched. This CDR3 comprises 14 residues. Per germline, CDR1 SEHNR and CDR2 FQNEAQ (reference sequence). CDR3 sequence: CASSQQGTGDEQYF. For the CDR3, the DNA is TGTGCCAGCAGCCAACAGGGGACAGGGGACGAGCAGTACTTC.

V gene TRBV18 combines with J gene TRBJ1-4; weak D call: TRBD1 (5 bases). There are 16 residues in the CDR3. Germline CDR1 reads KGHSH; CDR2 reads LQKENI. The ends were cut back, 1 base at V and 0 bases at J, with 9 bases in the middle. The CDR3 protein is CASSPRGPATNEKLFF. The DNA of the CDR3 is TGTGCCAGCTCACCACGGGGCCCAGCAACTAATGAAAAACTGTTTTTT.

J is TRBJ2-7 and V is TRBV7-9, with D maybe TRBD1 (6 bases). The germline V gene encodes CDR1 SEHNR and CDR2 FQNEAQ (reference sequence). This CDR3 is 15 amino acids long. Trimming took off 6 bases at V and 0 bases at J, with 15 bases between the two ends. The CDR3 sequence is CASSLQGWDSYEQYF. CDR3 nucleotide sequence: TGTGCCAGCAGTTTGCAGGGGTGGGACTCCTACGAGCAGTACTTC.

The rearrangement joins TRBV18 to TRBJ1-3; tentatively, D is TRBD1 (6 bases). Deletions cut 2 bases from V and 2 bases from J, with 7 bases between. There are 14 residues in the CDR3. Germline loops: CDR1 KGHSH, CDR2 LQKENI. The CDR3 here is CASSPGGTGNTIYF. The CDR3 bases are TGTGCCAGCTCACCAGGGGGCACTGGAAACACCATATATTTT.

This chain joins TRBV27 and TRBJ2-5; 12 bases fit TRBD2. The junction had 8 bases not matched to a gene; V was cut back by 4 bases and J by 5 bases. The CDR3 totals 16 residues. Germline CDR1 is MNHEY and CDR2 is SMNVEV (reference sequence). CDR3 region: CASSYLTSGGRETQYF. In nucleotides, the CDR3 is TGTGCCAGCAGTTACCTGACTAGCGGGGGTCGGGAGACCCAGTACTTC.

This chain links TRBV28 with TRBJ2-1; 9 bases fit TRBD2. The CDR3 extends over 15 amino acids. Germline assignment: CDR1 MDHEN and CDR2 SYDVKM. V trimming: 6 bases; J trimming: 9 bases; junction bases outside the gene matches: 12. CDR3 protein: CASRPPGTSRIEQFF. DNA of the CDR3: TGTGCCAGCAGGCCCCCGGGGACTAGCCGTATTGAGCAGTTCTTC.

The chain couples TRBV30 to TRBJ2-1; D remains ambiguous. Germline CDR1 and CDR2: GTSNPN and SVGIG (reference sequence). This CDR3 is 13 amino acids long. V gave up 1 base and J gave up 9 bases, with 13 bases separating them. The DNA of the CDR3 is TGTGCCTGGAGTGCCCCTGAGTTTAGTGAGCAGTTCTTC. Its protein product is CAWSAPEFSEQFF.

The V and J genes are TRBV28 and TRBJ2-1; D is ambiguous. V gave up 3 bases and J gave up 3 bases, with 9 bases separating them. The CDR3 runs to 14 residues. Germline V lookup: CDR1 MDHEN, CDR2 SYDVKM. CDR3 residues: CASSFSQNYNEQFF. For the CDR3, the DNA is TGTGCCAGCAGTTTCTCACAGAACTACAATGAGCAGTTCTTC.

The gene calls are TRBV9 and TRBJ2-7; the D gene is possibly TRBD1 (8 bases). This CDR3 region has 14 residues. Germline-derived CDR1 and CDR2 are SGDLS and YYNGEE. Trimming removed 4 bases at V and 5 bases at J, with 16 bases between. CDR3 in amino acids: CASSKDREGDEQYF. The CDR3 bases are TGTGCCAGCAGCAAGGACAGGGAGGGAGACGAGCAGTACTTC.

This clone came up a few times. The genes are TRBV5-1 and TRBJ2-6, with 9 bases that match TRBD1. This CDR3 has 20 residues. Germline CDR1 is SGHRS and CDR2 is YFSETQ. Unmatched junction bases numbered 12, after V lost 0 bases and J lost 2 bases. The CDR3 here is CASSLDGTGFLGAGANVLTF. CDR3 nucleotides: TGCGCCAGCAGCTTGGATGGGACAGGGTTTCTTGGAGCTGGGGCCAACGTCCTGACTTTC.